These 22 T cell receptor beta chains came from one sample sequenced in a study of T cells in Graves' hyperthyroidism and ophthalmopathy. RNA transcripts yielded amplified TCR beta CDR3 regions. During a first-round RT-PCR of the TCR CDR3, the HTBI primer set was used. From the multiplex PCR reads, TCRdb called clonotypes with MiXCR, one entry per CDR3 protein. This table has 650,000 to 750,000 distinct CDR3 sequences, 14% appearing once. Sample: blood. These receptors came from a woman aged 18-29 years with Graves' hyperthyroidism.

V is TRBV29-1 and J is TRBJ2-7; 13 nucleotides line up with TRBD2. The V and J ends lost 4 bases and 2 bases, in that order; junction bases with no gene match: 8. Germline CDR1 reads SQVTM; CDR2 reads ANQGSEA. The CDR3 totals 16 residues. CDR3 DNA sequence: TGCAGCGTTGTCGGACTAGCGGGGGCCAGGGCCTACGAGCAGTACTTC. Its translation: CSVVGLAGARAYEQYF.

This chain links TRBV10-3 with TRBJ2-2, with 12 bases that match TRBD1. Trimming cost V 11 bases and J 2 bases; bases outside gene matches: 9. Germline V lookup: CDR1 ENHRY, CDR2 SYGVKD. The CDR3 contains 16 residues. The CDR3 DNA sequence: TGTGCCGCGACCGGGACAGGGGGCCCTAACACCGGGGAGCTGTTTTTT. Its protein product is CAATGTGGPNTGELFF.

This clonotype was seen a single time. The CDR3 sequence: CASSFQIRAGELFF. The CDR3 DNA reads as TGTGCCAGCAGTTTTCAGATTCGGGCCGGGGAGCTGTTTTTT. The chain combines TRBV12-3 or TRBV12-4 with TRBJ2-2; D is unclear. Trimming stripped 3 bases from V and 6 bases from J, with 11 bases between. The CDR3 extends over 14 amino acids.

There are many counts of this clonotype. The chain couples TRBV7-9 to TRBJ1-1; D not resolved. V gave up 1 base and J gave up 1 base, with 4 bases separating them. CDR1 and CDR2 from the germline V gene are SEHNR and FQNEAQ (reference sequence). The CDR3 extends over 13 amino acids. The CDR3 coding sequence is TGTGCCAGCAGCTTAGGAACGAACACTGAAGCTTTCTTT. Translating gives CASSLGTNTEAFF.

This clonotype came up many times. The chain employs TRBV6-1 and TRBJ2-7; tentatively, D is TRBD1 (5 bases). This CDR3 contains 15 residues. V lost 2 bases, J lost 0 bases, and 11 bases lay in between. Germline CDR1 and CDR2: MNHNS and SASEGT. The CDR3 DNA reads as TGTGCCAGCAGTGAATCACCAGGGATCTCCTACGAGCAGTACTTC. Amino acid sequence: CASSESPGISYEQYF.

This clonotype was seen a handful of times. The CDR3 protein is CASSLGQGPTGEQFF. The DNA for the CDR3 is TGTGCCAGCAGCCTCGGACAGGGCCCGACTGGTGAGCAGTTCTTC. The chain couples TRBV5-8 to TRBJ2-1; 8 nucleotides match TRBD1. The junction had 12 bases not matched to a gene; V was cut back by 4 bases and J by 9 bases. This CDR3 is 15 amino acids long. From germline, CDR1 is SGHTS and CDR2 YDEGEE.

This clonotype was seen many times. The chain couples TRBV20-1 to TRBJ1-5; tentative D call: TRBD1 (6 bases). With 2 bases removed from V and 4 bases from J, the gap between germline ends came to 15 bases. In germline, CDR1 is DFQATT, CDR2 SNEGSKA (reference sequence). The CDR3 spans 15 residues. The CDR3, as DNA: TGCAGTGCTAGACAGGTAGAGGGGACAAATCAGCCCCAGCATTTT. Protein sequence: CSARQVEGTNQPQHF.

The CDR3 loop reads CASSVSGGPYNEQFF. The CDR3 coding sequence is TGTGCCAGCAGCGTTAGCGGGGGACCTTACAATGAGCAGTTCTTC. The chain has TRBV9 and TRBJ2-1, with TRBD2 matching over 9 bases. CDR3 size: 15 residues. CDR1 and CDR2 from the germline V gene are SGDLS and YYNGEE. After removal of 2 bases from V and 4 bases from J, the junction contained 4 bases not matched to a gene.

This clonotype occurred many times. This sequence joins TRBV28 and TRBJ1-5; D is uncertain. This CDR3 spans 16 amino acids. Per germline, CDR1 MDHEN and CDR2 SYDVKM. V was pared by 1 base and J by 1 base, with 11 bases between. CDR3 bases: TGTGCCAGCAGTTTATTGGGTGGTAAAAGCAATCAGCCCCAGCATTTT. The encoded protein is CASSLLGGKSNQPQHF.

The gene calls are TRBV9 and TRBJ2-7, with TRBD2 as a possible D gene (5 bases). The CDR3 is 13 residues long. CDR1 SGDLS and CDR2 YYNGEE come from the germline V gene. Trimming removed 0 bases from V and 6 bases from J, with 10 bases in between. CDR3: CASSVAGKGEQYF. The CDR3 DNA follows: TGTGCCAGCAGCGTAGCGGGAAAGGGCGAGCAGTACTTC.

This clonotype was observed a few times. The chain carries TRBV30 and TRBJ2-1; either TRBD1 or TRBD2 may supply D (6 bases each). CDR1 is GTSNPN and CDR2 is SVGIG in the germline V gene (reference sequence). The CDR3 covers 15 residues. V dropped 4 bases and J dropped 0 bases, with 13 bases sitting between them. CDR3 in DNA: TGTGCCTGGATGAAGGGGGGCTACTCCTACAATGAGCAGTTCTTC. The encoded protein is CAWMKGGYSYNEQFF.

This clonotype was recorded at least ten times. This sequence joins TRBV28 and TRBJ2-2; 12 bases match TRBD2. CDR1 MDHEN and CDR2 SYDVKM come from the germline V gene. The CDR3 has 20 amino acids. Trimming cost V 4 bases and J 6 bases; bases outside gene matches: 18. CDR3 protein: CASSSTGLAGRIKWAGELFF. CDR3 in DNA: TGTGCCAGCAGTTCTACGGGACTAGCGGGCCGTATCAAGTGGGCCGGGGAGCTGTTTTTT.

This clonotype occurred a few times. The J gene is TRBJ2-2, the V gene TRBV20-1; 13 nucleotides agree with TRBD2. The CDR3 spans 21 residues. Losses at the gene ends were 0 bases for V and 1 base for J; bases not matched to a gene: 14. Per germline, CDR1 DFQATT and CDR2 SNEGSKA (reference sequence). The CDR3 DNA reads TGCAGTGCTAGAGATTGGATCCGGACTAGCGGGAGATGGGGGAACACCGGGGAGCTGTTTTTT. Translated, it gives CSARDWIRTSGRWGNTGELFF.

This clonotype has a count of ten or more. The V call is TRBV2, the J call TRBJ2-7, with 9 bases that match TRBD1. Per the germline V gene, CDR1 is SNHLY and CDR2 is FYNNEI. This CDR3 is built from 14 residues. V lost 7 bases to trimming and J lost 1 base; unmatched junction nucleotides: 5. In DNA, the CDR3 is TGTGCCAGCACGAGGACAGGGGTGTCCTACGAGCAGTACTTC. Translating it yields CASTRTGVSYEQYF.

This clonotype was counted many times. CDR3 in DNA: TGTGCCAGCAGCCAAGGAATTAGCGGGACCGTAGATACGCAGTATTTT. This translates into CASSQGISGTVDTQYF. The chain has TRBV3-1 and TRBJ2-3; 8 positions match TRBD2. CDR3 size: 16 residues. Germline V gene sequence: CDR1 LGHDT, CDR2 YNNKEL (reference sequence). V lost 1 base and J lost 5; bases outside the gene matches: 8.

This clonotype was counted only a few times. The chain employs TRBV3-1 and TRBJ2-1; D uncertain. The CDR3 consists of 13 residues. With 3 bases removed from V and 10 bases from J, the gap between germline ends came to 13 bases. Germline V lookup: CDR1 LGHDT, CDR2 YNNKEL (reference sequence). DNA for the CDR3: TGTGCCAGCAGCCACACCCGGAGTGAAGAGCAGTTCTTC. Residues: CASSHTRSEEQFF.

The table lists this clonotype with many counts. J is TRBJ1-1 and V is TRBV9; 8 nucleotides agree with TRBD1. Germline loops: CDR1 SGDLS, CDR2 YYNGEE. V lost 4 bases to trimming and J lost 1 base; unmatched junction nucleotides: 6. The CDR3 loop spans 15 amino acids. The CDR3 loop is CASSPSTGENTEAFF. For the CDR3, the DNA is TGTGCCAGCAGCCCCTCGACAGGGGAGAACACTGAAGCTTTCTTT.

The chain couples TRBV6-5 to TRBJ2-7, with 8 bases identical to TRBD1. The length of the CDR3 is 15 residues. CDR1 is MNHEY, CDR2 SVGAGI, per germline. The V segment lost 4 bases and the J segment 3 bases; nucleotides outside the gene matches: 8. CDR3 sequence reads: CASSSDRGTYYEQYF. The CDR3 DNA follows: TGTGCCAGCAGTTCCGACAGGGGAACCTACTACGAGCAGTACTTC.

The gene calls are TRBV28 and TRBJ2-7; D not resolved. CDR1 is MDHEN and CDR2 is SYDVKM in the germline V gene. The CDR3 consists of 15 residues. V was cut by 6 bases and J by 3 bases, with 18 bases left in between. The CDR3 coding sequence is TGTGCCAGCAGCACCCTAGGGTCAACCGGCTACGAGCAGTACTTC. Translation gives CASSTLGSTGYEQYF.

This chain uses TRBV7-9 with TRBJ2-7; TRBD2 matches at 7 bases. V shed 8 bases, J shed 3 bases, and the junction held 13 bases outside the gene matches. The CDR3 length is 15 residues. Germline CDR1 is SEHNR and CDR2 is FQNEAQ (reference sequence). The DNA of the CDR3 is TGTGCCAGCGGCCCGAGAGCGGGACGTGGCTACGAGCAGTACTTC. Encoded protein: CASGPRAGRGYEQYF. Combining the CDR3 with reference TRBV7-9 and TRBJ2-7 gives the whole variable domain DTGVSQNPRHKITKRGQNVTFRCDPISEHNRLYWYRQTLGQGPEFLTYFQNEAQLEKSRLLSDRFSAERPKGSFSTLEIQRTEQGDSAMYLCASGPRAGRGYEQYFGPGTRLTVT.

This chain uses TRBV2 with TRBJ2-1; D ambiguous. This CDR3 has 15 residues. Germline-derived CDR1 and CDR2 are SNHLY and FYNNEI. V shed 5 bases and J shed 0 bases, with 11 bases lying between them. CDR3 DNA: TGTGCCAGCAGTAGGGCAGCAAGCTCCTACAATGAGCAGTTCTTC. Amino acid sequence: CASSRAASSYNEQFF.

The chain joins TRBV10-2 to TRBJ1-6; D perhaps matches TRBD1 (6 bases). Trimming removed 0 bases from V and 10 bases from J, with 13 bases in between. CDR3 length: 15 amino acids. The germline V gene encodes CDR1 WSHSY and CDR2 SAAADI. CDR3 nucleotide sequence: TGCGCCAGCAGTGAGTCCCGGGGGCTCGGCTCACCCCTCCACTTT. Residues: CASSESRGLGSPLHF.